This T cell receptor beta chain is from a study of blood T cells in healthy people across ages. A second PCR of 7 to 11 cycles used a sample-barcoded 5' primer and a J-beta primer mix. Using its own MiXCR run on the 5' RACE reads, TCRdb lists one record per CDR3 protein. Of fewer than 700,000 distinct CDR3 sequences listed, around 41% are singletons. Each sample provided at least 5 micrograms of extracted total RNA. This clonotype was seen a few times. One junction end disagrees with the germline gene, perhaps due to a read error. The specimen was blood. The sequence derives from an elderly man in good health.

CDR3 sequence (DNA): TGTGCCAGCAGCTTATTCCAGGGGCCTTCCTACGAGCAGTACTTC. It codes for CASSLFQGPSYEQYF. This rearrangement joins TRBV27 to TRBJ2-7; tentative D call: TRBD1 (6 bases). The CDR3 totals 15 residues. Germline V gives CDR1 MNHEY, CDR2 SMNVEV (reference sequence).